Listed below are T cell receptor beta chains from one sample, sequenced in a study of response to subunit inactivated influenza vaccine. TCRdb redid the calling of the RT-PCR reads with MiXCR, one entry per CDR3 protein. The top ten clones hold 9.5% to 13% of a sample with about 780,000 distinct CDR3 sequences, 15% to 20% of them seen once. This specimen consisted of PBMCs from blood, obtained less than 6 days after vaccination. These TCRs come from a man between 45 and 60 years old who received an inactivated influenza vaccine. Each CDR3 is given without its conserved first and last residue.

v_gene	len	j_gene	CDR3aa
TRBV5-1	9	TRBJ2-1	ASSENYEQF
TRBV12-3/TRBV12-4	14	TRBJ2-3	ASSLSLALYTDTQY
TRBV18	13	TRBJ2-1	ASSPRGGSYNEQF
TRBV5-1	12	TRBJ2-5	ASSFGQGQETQY
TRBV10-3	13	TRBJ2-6	AISATYSGANVLT
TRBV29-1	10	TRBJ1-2	SAGNTNYGYT
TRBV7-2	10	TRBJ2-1	ASSPQSDEQF
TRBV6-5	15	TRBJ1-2	ASSYSTTWSGTMGYT
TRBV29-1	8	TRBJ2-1	SAWKDEQF
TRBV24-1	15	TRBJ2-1	ATSDPLPGGAGNEQF
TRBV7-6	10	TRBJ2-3	ASSALSDTQY
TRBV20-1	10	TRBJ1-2	SARWTGSGYT
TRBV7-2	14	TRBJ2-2	ASSPWGLGNTGELF
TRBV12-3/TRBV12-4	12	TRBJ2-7	ASSLIGKTYEQY
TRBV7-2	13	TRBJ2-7	ASSSEPGQSYEQY
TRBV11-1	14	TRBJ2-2	ASSLPRGGPTGELF
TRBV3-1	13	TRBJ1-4	ASSQDGATNEKLF